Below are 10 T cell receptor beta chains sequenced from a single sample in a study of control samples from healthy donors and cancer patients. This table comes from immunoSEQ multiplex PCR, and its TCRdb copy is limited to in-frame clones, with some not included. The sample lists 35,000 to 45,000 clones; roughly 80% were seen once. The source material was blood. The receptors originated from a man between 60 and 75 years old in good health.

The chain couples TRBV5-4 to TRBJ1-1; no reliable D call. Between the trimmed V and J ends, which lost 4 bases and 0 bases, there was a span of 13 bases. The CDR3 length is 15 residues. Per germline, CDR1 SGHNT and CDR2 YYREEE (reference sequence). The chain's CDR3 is CASSIRPSVNTEAFF. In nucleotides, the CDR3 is TGTGCCAGCAGCATCCGCCCCTCGGTGAACACTGAAGCTTTCTTT.

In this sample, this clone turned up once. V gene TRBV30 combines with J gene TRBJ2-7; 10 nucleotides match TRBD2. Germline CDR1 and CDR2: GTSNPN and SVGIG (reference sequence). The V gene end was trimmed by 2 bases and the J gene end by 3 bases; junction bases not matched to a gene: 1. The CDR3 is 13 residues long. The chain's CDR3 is CAWSSSGSYEQYF. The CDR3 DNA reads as TGTGCCTGGAGTTCTAGCGGGAGCTACGAGCAGTACTTC.

CDR3 residues: CASSGTSGRRVSSYNEQFF. In DNA form, the CDR3 reads TGTGCCAGCAGTGGGACTAGCGGGAGGCGGGTGAGCTCCTACAATGAGCAGTTCTTC. V usage is TRBV2 and J usage is TRBJ2-1; 14 nucleotides agree with TRBD2. Germline CDR1 SNHLY, CDR2 FYNNEI. The CDR3 contains 19 residues. With V trimmed by 4 bases and J by 0 bases, 8 bases remained unmatched. The entire variable domain, with the rest obtained from reference TRBV2 and TRBJ2-1, is as follows: EPEVTQTPSHQVTQMGQEVILRCVPISNHLYFYWYRQILGQKVEFLVSFYNNEISEKSEIFDDQFSVERPDGSNFTLKIRSTKLEDSAMYFCASSGTSGRRVSSYNEQFFGPGTRLTVL.

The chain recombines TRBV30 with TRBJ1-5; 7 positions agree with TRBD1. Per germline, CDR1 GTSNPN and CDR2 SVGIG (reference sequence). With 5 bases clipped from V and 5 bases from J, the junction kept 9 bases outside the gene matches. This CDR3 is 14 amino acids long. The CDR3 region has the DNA TGTGCCTGGGGCCCCGGGACAGACTATCAGCCCCAGCATTTT. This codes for CAWGPGTDYQPQHF.

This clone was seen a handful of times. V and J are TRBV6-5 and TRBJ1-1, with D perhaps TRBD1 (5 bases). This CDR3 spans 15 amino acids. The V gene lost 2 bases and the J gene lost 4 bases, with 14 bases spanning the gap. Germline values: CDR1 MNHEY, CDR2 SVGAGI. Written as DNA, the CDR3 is TGTGCCAGCAGTTACCCCGGGACGTTTACCACTGAAGCTTTCTTT. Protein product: CASSYPGTFTTEAFF.

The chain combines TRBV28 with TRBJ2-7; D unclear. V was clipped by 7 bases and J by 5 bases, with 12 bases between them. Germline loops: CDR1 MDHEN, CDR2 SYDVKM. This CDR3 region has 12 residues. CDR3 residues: CASTDHRDEQYF. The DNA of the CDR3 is TGTGCCAGCACGGACCACCGGGACGAGCAGTACTTC. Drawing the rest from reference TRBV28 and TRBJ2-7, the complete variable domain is DVKVTQSSRYLVKRTGEKVFLECVQDMDHENMFWYRQDPGLGLRLIYFSYDVKMKEKGDIPEGYSVSREKKERFSLILESASTNQTSMYLCASTDHRDEQYFGPGTRLTVT.

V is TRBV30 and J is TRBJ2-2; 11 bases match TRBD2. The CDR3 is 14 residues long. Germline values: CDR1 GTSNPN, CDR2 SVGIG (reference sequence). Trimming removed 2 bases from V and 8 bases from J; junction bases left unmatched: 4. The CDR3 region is CAWSRLAGGGELFF. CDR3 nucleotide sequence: TGTGCCTGGAGTCGTCTAGCGGGGGGAGGGGAGCTGTTTTTT. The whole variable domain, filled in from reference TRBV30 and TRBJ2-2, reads SQTIHQWPATLVQPVGSPLSLECTVEGTSNPNLYWYRQAAGRGLQLLFYSVGIGQISSEVPQNLSASRPQDRQFILSSKKLLLSDSGFYLCAWSRLAGGGELFFGEGSRLTVL.

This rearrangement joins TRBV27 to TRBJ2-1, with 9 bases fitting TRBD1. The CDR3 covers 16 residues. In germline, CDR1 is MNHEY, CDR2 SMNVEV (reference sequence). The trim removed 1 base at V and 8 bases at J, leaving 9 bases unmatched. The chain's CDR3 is CASSLWSGQGIDEQFF. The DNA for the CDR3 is TGTGCCAGCAGTTTATGGTCGGGACAGGGAATCGATGAGCAGTTCTTC.

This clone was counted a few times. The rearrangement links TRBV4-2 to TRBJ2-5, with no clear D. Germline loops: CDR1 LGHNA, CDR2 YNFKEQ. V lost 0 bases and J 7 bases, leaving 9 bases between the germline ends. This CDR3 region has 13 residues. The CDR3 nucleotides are TGTGCCAGCAGCCAAGATAGGGCTGGGACCCAGTACTTC. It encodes CASSQDRAGTQYF.

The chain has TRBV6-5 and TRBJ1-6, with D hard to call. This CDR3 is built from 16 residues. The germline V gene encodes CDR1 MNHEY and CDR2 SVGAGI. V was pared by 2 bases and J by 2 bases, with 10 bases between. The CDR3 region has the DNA TGTGCCAGCAGTTACGAGGGTACGGCCTATAATTCACCCCTCCACTTT. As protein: CASSYEGTAYNSPLHF.